This passage covers 6 T cell receptor beta chains from one sample sequenced in a study of cytomegalovirus exposure and HLA in healthy donors. This PCR relied on a set of 60 Vbeta primers and 13 Jbeta primers. Clones were read by immunoSEQ multiplex PCR, and TCRdb kept only the in-frame ones, dropping some. The table lists approximately 190,000 clones, around four fifths of them singletons. Sequenced: PBMCs. These receptors originate from a man aged 35 to 55 in good health and CMV-seropositive.

The CDR3 sequence is CASSLAQRQGNLNEKLFF. Here the CDR3 DNA reads TGTGCCAGCAGCTTAGCTCAGAGACAGGGGAATCTTAATGAAAAACTGTTTTTT. J is TRBJ1-4 and V is TRBV7-9, with 8 bases that match TRBD1. From germline, CDR1 is SEHNR and CDR2 FQNEAQ (reference sequence). The CDR3 contains 18 residues. With V trimmed by 0 bases and J by 4 bases, 10 bases remained unmatched. The full variable domain, in which reference TRBV7-9 and TRBJ1-4 provide the parts outside the CDR3, is DTGVSQNPRHKITKRGQNVTFRCDPISEHNRLYWYRQTLGQGPEFLTYFQNEAQLEKSRLLSDRFSAERPKGSFSTLEIQRTEQGDSAMYLCASSLAQRQGNLNEKLFFGSGTQLSVL.

The genes are TRBV5-4 and TRBJ2-5; 7 bases agree with TRBD2. This CDR3 contains 14 residues. Germline loops: CDR1 SGHNT, CDR2 YYREEE (reference sequence). V gave up 2 bases and J gave up 0 bases; unmatched junction bases: 1. The CDR3 nucleotides read TGTGCCAGCAGCTTCGGACTAGACCAAGAGACCCAGTACTTC. As protein: CASSFGLDQETQYF.

This clone was detected only a few times. The V and J genes are TRBV28 and TRBJ2-1; 12 bases fit TRBD1. From germline, CDR1 is MDHEN and CDR2 SYDVKM. CDR3 length: 16 amino acids. V was clipped by 6 bases and J by 7 bases; unmatched bases: 10. Here the CDR3 reads CASRSGTGGAWNEQFF. CDR3 coding DNA: TGTGCCAGCAGGAGCGGGACAGGGGGCGCGTGGAATGAGCAGTTCTTC.

The chain recombines TRBV6-5 with TRBJ2-3; a weak D match, TRBD2 (5 bases). Germline loops: CDR1 MNHEY, CDR2 SVGAGI. CDR3 length: 13 residues. Trimming stripped 6 bases from V and 1 base from J, with 8 bases between. CDR3 amino acids: CASRQEGTDTQYF. The DNA of the CDR3 is TGTGCCAGCAGGCAGGAGGGCACAGATACGCAGTATTTT.

V is TRBV28 and J is TRBJ2-5; 8 positions match TRBD2. The J call is in doubt because the DNA end fits TRBJ2-7 better. Germline V CDR1 and CDR2: MDHEN, SYDVKM. CDR3 length: 16 amino acids. The chain's CDR3 is CASSFGRGLGTYEQYF. CDR3 nucleotide sequence: TGTGCCAGCAGTTTTGGTCGGGGACTAGGAACCTACGAGCAGTACTTC.

This clone was recorded only once. V and J are TRBV30 and TRBJ1-2; D is ambiguous. This CDR3 region has 11 residues. Germline values: CDR1 GTSNPN, CDR2 SVGIG (reference sequence). Trimming took off 3 bases at V and 13 bases at J, with 15 bases between the two ends. CDR3 DNA sequence: TGTGCCTGGAGCCGGTCGGGTACCGGCACCTTC. Protein product: CAWSRSGTGTF.